This T cell receptor (beta chain) was identified in a study of blood T cells in healthy people across ages. Germline trimming cut 5 bases from V and 0 bases from J; bases unmatched to any gene: 3. The CDR3 loop spans 14 amino acids. Germline assignment: CDR1 SGHRS and CDR2 YFSETQ. Ten or more counts support this clonotype. With a J-beta primer mix and a sample-barcoded 5' primer, a second PCR ran roughly 6 to 11 cycles. From the 5' RACE reads, TCRdb called clonotypes with MiXCR, one entry per CDR3 protein. There are roughly 790,000 distinct CDR3 sequences in the sample; roughly 41% occur only once, and 20% to 25% lies in the top ten.

The sequencing sample was made of blood. This sequence joins TRBV5-1 and TRBJ2-3; 7 bases are a match to TRBD1. This sequence originates from a woman in her sixties or seventies in good health. CDR3 DNA: TGCGCCAGCAGATGGACAGGCAGCACAGATACGCAGTATTTT. Translation: CASRWTGSTDTQYF.